This is a list of T cell receptor beta chains from one sample in a study of blood T cells in healthy people across ages. MiXCR was run by TCRdb on the 5' RACE reads, yielding one entry per CDR3 protein. The data contain 650,000 to 900,000 distinct CDR3 sequences, around 62% of them singletons. The sample was blood. The origin of the receptors is a man aged 30 to 39 in good health. Both conserved end residues are part of each CDR3. The D gene is left open where the match is weak. Some rows have no size entry. The others give once, few or many, or a class for an expanded clone.

many,TRBJ2-6,TRBD1,TRBV11-2,CASSQRQGPGANVLTF,TGTGCCAGCAGCCAACGACAGGGCCCTGGGGCCAACGTCCTGACTTTC
few,TRBJ2-1,.,TRBV29-1,CSVEVGPSYNEQFF,TGCAGCGTTGAAGTGGGACCCTCCTACAATGAGCAGTTCTTC
.,TRBJ2-1,.,TRBV30,CAWRPVGLQSHEQFF,TGTGCCTGGAGACCAGTCGGACTCCAGAGCCATGAGCAGTTCTTC
.,TRBJ2-1,TRBD2,TRBV12-3/TRBV12-4,CASSAGTSFYNEQFF,TGTGCCAGCAGTGCCGGGACTAGCTTTTACAATGAGCAGTTCTTC
many,TRBJ2-2,.,TRBV7-2,CASSTNLAGELFF,TGTGCCAGCAGTACAAACTTGGCCGGGGAGCTGTTTTTT
.,TRBJ2-3,TRBD2,TRBV7-3,CASSFASGGPEPQYF,TGTGCCAGCAGCTTCGCTAGCGGGGGGCCGGAGCCGCAGTATTTT
few,TRBJ2-5,TRBD1,TRBV20-1,CILPGQGSETQYF,TGCATCCTACCGGGACAGGGCTCAGAGACCCAGTACTTC
.,TRBJ1-2,.,TRBV9,CASSVDRASLGYTF,TGTGCCAGCAGTGTCGACAGAGCCTCTCTTGGCTACACCTTC
.,TRBJ2-1,TRBD2,TRBV4-2,CASSPGSGLSYNEQFF,TGTGCCAGCAGCCCAGGATCGGGACTATCCTACAATGAGCAGTTCTTC
.,TRBJ1-5,.,TRBV9,CASSVGAGQPQHF,TGTGCCAGCAGCGTAGGAGCGGGGCAGCCCCAGCATTTT
.,TRBJ2-1,TRBD1,TRBV4-2,CASSQDRGTGYEQFF,TGTGCCAGCAGCCAAGATCGGGGGACAGGGTATGAGCAGTTCTTC
.,TRBJ2-3,.,TRBV13,CASSWSGSDTQYF,TGTGCCAGCAGCTGGAGCGGCTCAGATACGCAGTATTTT
.,TRBJ2-1,.,TRBV6-5,CASSYSYGSSYNEQFF,TGTGCCAGCAGTTACTCGTACGGATCCTCCTACAATGAGCAGTTCTTC
.,TRBJ2-3,.,TRBV6-5,CAGSRPADTQYF,TGTGCCGGCAGTAGGCCTGCAGATACGCAGTATTTT
.,TRBJ2-1,TRBD2,TRBV3-1,CASSQEGGRGYEQFF,TGTGCCAGCAGCCAAGAAGGCGGGAGGGGGTATGAGCAGTTCTTC
.,TRBJ2-7,.,TRBV4-3,CASSQDFGYEQYF,TGCGCCAGCAGCCAAGATTTCGGCTACGAGCAGTACTTC
.,TRBJ2-7,.,TRBV28,CASSPTGVEYEQYF,TGTGCCAGCAGTCCCACCGGGGTGGAGTACGAGCAGTACTTC
.,TRBJ2-5,.,TRBV15,CATSRDLGLHTRQETQYF,TGTGCCACCAGCAGAGATCTGGGGTTACACACTAGGCAAGAGACCCAGTACTTC
few,TRBJ1-5,.,TRBV7-2,CASSLDAVQPQHF,TGTGCCAGCAGCTTAGATGCTGTCCAGCCCCAGCATTTT
few,TRBJ2-7,TRBD1,TRBV6-1,CASGRGFATGEQYF,TGTGCCAGCGGCAGGGGGTTTGCCACAGGGGAGCAGTACTTC
.,TRBJ2-1,TRBD2,TRBV29-1,CSVERAGRDEQFF,TGCAGCGTTGAAAGGGCGGGGAGGGATGAGCAGTTCTTC
.,TRBJ1-2,.,TRBV28,CASSLPGGGYTF,TGTGCCAGCAGTTTACCCGGGGGTGGCTACACCTTC
.,TRBJ2-1,TRBD1,TRBV28,CASSLHTGAGEQFF,TGTGCCAGCAGTTTACATACAGGGGCTGGCGAGCAGTTCTTC
.,TRBJ1-1,.,TRBV5-1,CASSLSRAGNTEAFF,TGCGCCAGCAGCTTGTCCAGGGCAGGGAACACTGAAGCTTTCTTT
.,TRBJ2-1,.,TRBV7-2,CASSLAGASEQFF,TGTGCCAGCAGCTTAGCGGGGGCCAGTGAGCAGTTCTTC
few,TRBJ2-3,.,TRBV7-3,CASSSLRDDRDTQYF,TGTGCCAGCAGCTCCCTCCGGGACGACAGGGATACGCAGTATTTT
.,TRBJ1-2,.,TRBV24-1,CATSESSLSYGYTF,TGTGCCACCAGTGAATCCTCTCTCAGCTATGGCTACACCTTC
.,TRBJ2-1,TRBD1,TRBV6-2/TRBV6-3,CASSYDRGGRNEQFF,TGTGCCAGCAGTTACGACAGGGGTGGTAGGAATGAGCAGTTCTTC
.,TRBJ2-2,.,TRBV20-1,CSATTPNTGELFF,TGCAGTGCTACTACTCCGAACACCGGGGAGCTGTTTTTT
.,TRBJ2-7,.,TRBV11-2,CASSLSSSGGSEQYF,TGTGCCAGCAGCTTATCCTCGTCTGGGGGTAGCGAGCAGTACTTC
.,TRBJ2-2,.,TRBV20-1,CSARAGQFTGELFF,TGCAGTGCTAGAGCGGGACAATTCACCGGGGAGCTGTTTTTT
.,TRBJ1-6,TRBD1,TRBV9,CASSSRQGENSPLHF,TGTGCCAGCAGCTCCAGACAGGGCGAAAATTCACCCCTCCACTTT
.,TRBJ2-7,.,TRBV9,CASSPGFDWPGEQYF,TGTGCCAGCAGCCCCGGCTTCGACTGGCCGGGAGAGCAGTACTTC
.,TRBJ2-3,.,TRBV7-9,CASSSGTKSTDTQYF,TGTGCCAGCAGCTCCGGGACGAAAAGCACAGATACGCAGTATTTT
.,TRBJ2-1,.,TRBV7-6,CASSFGWNEQFF,TGTGCCAGCAGCTTTGGTTGGAATGAGCAGTTCTTC
.,TRBJ2-7,.,TRBV4-2,CASSQDLRVPRLKTYEQYF,TGTGCCAGCAGCCAAGATCTCAGGGTCCCACGTTTAAAGACGTACGAGCAGTACTTC
.,TRBJ2-5,.,TRBV10-3,CAISEPKGVGKTQYF,TGTGCCATCAGTGAGCCGAAGGGTGTAGGAAAGACCCAGTACTTC
.,TRBJ2-7,TRBD1,TRBV20-1,CSATQGAQAEQYF,TGCAGTGCAACCCAGGGGGCACAGGCCGAGCAGTACTTC
few,TRBJ2-6,.,TRBV2,CANRDSGANVLTF,TGTGCCAACCGGGACTCTGGGGCCAACGTCCTGACTTTC
.,TRBJ2-7,.,TRBV3-1,CASSQGLGRGYEQYF,TGTGCCAGCAGCCAAGGTCTAGGCAGGGGCTACGAGCAGTACTTC
few,TRBJ1-2,.,TRBV21-1,CASSKEGGRGWSEYGYTF,TGTGCCAGCAGCAAAGAGGGGGGGCGCGGATGGTCCGAGTATGGCTACACCTTC
.,TRBJ2-1,.,TRBV9,CASSGGAGTYNEQFF,TGTGCCAGCAGCGGGGGGGCGGGGACCTACAATGAGCAGTTCTTC
.,TRBJ2-1,TRBD1,TRBV11-2,CASSLTQGAFNEQFF,TGTGCCAGCAGCTTAACACAGGGGGCGTTCAATGAGCAGTTCTTC
.,TRBJ2-3,.,TRBV10-3,CAVTGGTATQYF,TGTGCCGTGACAGGAGGCACAGCTACGCAGTATTTT
few,TRBJ2-1,.,TRBV29-1,CSVGRLGLPYNEQFF,TGCAGCGTTGGTCGGTTAGGGCTGCCCTACAATGAGCAGTTCTTC
.,TRBJ1-1,TRBD1,TRBV29-1,CSALTGDGEAFF,TGCAGCGCCCTGACAGGGGACGGTGAAGCTTTCTTT
few,TRBJ1-1,.,TRBV7-9,CASSFPGHLNTEAFF,TGTGCCAGCAGCTTCCCGGGACACCTGAACACTGAAGCTTTCTTT
.,TRBJ2-5,.,TRBV10-3,CAISESSPRGGSETQYF,TGTGCCATCAGTGAGTCCTCCCCCCGGGGCGGATCCGAGACCCAGTACTTC
.,TRBJ2-7,.,TRBV6-5,CASSYSPGRFYEQYF,TGTGCCAGCAGTTATAGTCCCGGCCGATTCTACGAGCAGTACTTC
.,TRBJ2-7,.,TRBV4-2,CASSQGNLASEQYF,TGTGCCAGCAGCCAAGGAAATCTAGCGTCCGAGCAGTACTTC
.,TRBJ2-7,.,TRBV6-5,CASRITGRNEQYF,TGTGCCAGCCGGATTACAGGGCGCAACGAGCAGTACTTC